This section outlines one T cell receptor beta chain sequence together with its context. The sample originates from a study of shared clonotypes between healthy human individuals. CD4+ cells underwent separation, giving CD45RA+ naive and CD45RA-negative memory subsets. Researchers ran the assay at a deep level. Sequencing used immunoSEQ multiplex PCR; TCRdb keeps in-frame clones, though not all of them. The sample lists around 1.6 million clones, 95% to 99% seen once, with roughly 0.42% in the top ten. The length of the CDR3 is 17 residues. Trimming shortened V by 0 bases and J by 2 bases, and 17 bases separated the two germline ends. Germline-derived CDR1 and CDR2 are MGHRA and YSYEKL.

Sequencing used naive CD4+ T cells sorted from blood. As to subset: CD45RA+ positively selected. The sequence derives from a man aged 25 to 45 in good health. V gene TRBV4-1 combines with J gene TRBJ2-7, with D possibly being TRBD1 or TRBD2 (7 bases each). CDR3 in amino acids: CASSQDRGQTSTYEQYF. CDR3 in DNA: TGCGCCAGCAGCCAAGATAGGGGACAGACTAGCACCTACGAGCAGTACTTC.